This TCR beta chain was sequenced during a study of Tregs in tolerant kidney transplant recipients. For the study at large: Recipients received nonmyeloablative bone marrow transplants from related graft donors, with transient mixed chimerism.

Concerning this clone: Its antigen remains unknown.

Study outcomes and limitations: Nucleotide sequences could not be compared across some patients' samples due to primer changes. Donor-specific Treg expansion exceeded global Treg expansion in tolerant patients, suggesting antigen drive.

Unstimulated Tregs (CD4+CD25+CD127-) and CD4+CD25- non-Tregs were sorted from PBMCs. The V gene's germline CDR1 is MNHEY and CDR2 SMNVEV (reference sequence). CDR3 length: 14 amino acids. Trimming at V came to 5 bases and at J to 2 bases, leaving 5 bases not matched to a gene. Assay: immunoSEQ multiplex PCR; the TCRdb copy retains only in-frame clones and omits some. The table has some 62,000 clones, 98% seen once. Sequences were derived from Tregs from blood, sampled before the transplant. This chain joins TRBV27 and TRBJ2-5; 7 nucleotides agree with TRBD2. This receptor was obtained from a human donor who received a combined kidney and bone marrow transplant. CDR3 sequence: CASSPFGGQETQYF. The CDR3 nucleotides read TGTGCCAGCAGTCCGTTCGGGGGGCAAGAGACCCAGTACTTC.